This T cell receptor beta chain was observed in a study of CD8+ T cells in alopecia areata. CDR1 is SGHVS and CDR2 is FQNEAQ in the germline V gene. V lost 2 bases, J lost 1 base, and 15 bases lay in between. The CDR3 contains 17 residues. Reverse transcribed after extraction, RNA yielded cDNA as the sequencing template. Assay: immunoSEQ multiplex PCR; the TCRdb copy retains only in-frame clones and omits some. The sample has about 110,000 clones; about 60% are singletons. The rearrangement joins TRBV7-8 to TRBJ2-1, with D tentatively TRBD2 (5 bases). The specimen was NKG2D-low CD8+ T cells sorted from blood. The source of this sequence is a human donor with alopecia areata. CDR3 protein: CASSLYASGISYNEQFF. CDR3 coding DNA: TGTGCCAGCAGCTTATACGCGAGCGGAATATCCTACAATGAGCAGTTCTTC.